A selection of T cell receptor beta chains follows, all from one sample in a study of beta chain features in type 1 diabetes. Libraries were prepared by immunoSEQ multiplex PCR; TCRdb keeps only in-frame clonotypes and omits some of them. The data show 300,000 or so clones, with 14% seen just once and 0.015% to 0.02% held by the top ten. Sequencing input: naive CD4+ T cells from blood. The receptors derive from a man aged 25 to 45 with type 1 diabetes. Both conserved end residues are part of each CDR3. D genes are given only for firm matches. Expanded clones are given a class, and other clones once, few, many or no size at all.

CDR3nt: TGCAGCGTTGGGTGGCAGGGGTGGGGTCGGGAGCAGTACTTC
CDR3aa: CSVGWQGWGREQYF
j_gene: TRBJ2-7
abundance: few
d_gene: .
v_gene: TRBV29-1

CDR3nt: TGTGCCAGCAGCTTGGAGGGGCGGGGGCCGCAGTTCTTC
CDR3aa: CASSLEGRGPQFF
j_gene: TRBJ2-1
abundance: few
d_gene: .
v_gene: TRBV5-6

CDR3nt: TGTGCCAGCAGCTTAGTCCGGGCCGGGGAGCTGTTTTTT
CDR3aa: CASSLVRAGELFF
j_gene: TRBJ2-2
abundance: few
d_gene: .
v_gene: TRBV7-3

CDR3nt: TGTGCCAGCAGCCACCCACGGGGGAACACTGAAGCTTTCTTT
CDR3aa: CASSHPRGNTEAFF
j_gene: TRBJ1-1
abundance: .
d_gene: .
v_gene: TRBV4-2

CDR3nt: TGTGCTAGTGGTTTGGGGGGACAGGCGGCCTATGGCTACACCTTC
CDR3aa: CASGLGGQAAYGYTF
j_gene: TRBJ1-2
abundance: few
d_gene: TRBD1
v_gene: TRBV12-5

CDR3nt: TGTGCCAGCAGAGGGACTAGCGGCCCGGCCGAGCAGTACTTC
CDR3aa: CASRGTSGPAEQYF
j_gene: TRBJ2-7
abundance: .
d_gene: TRBD2
v_gene: TRBV2

CDR3nt: TGCGCCAGCAGTCCCATAGGGGTTCTATCAGCTTTCTTT
CDR3aa: CASSPIGVLSAFF
j_gene: TRBJ1-1
abundance: .
d_gene: .
v_gene: TRBV23-1

CDR3nt: TGTGCCAGCAGTTATGGTGGCAGTTCCTACAATGAGCAGTTCTTC
CDR3aa: CASSYGGSSYNEQFF
j_gene: TRBJ2-1
abundance: .
d_gene: .
v_gene: TRBV6-6

CDR3nt: TGTGCCAGCTCAATTCGAGGGGGACACATGGCCCAGTACTTC
CDR3aa: CASSIRGGHMAQYF
j_gene: TRBJ2-5
abundance: .
d_gene: .
v_gene: TRBV28

CDR3nt: TGCGCCAGCAGCCCCCAGGGAGGACAAGGAGATACGCAGTATTTT
CDR3aa: CASSPQGGQGDTQYF
j_gene: TRBJ2-3
abundance: few
d_gene: .
v_gene: TRBV5-1

CDR3nt: TGTGCCAGCAGTTACCAAGGGACTAGCATGTATGAGCAGTTCTTC
CDR3aa: CASSYQGTSMYEQFF
j_gene: TRBJ2-1
abundance: .
d_gene: TRBD2
v_gene: TRBV6-5

CDR3nt: TGTGCCACCAGTCGGACCTTGCACAGGGTTTATAAAGATACGCAGTATTTT
CDR3aa: CATSRTLHRVYKDTQYF
j_gene: TRBJ2-3
abundance: few
d_gene: .
v_gene: TRBV15

CDR3nt: TGTGCCAGCAGCCCACTTAGACTAGCGGGAGGAGGAGAGACCCAGTACTTC
CDR3aa: CASSPLRLAGGGETQYF
j_gene: TRBJ2-5
abundance: few
d_gene: TRBD2
v_gene: TRBV28

CDR3nt: TGCGCCAGCAGCCAGGACACCTACAATGAGCAGTTCTTC
CDR3aa: CASSQDTYNEQFF
j_gene: TRBJ2-1
abundance: few
d_gene: .
v_gene: TRBV5-1

CDR3nt: TGTGCCAGCAGCGCCCGACTAGCGGGAGGGCCAGATACGCAGTATTTT
CDR3aa: CASSARLAGGPDTQYF
j_gene: TRBJ2-3
abundance: .
d_gene: TRBD2
v_gene: TRBV9

CDR3nt: TGTGCCAGCAGTGGCAGTAGCTATCAGCCCCAGCATTTT
CDR3aa: CASSGSSYQPQHF
j_gene: TRBJ1-5
abundance: few
d_gene: .
v_gene: TRBV25-1

CDR3nt: TGTGCCAGCAGTTTGAGAGGGTACGAGCAGTACTTC
CDR3aa: CASSLRGYEQYF
j_gene: TRBJ2-7
abundance: few
d_gene: .
v_gene: TRBV28

CDR3nt: TGTGCCTGGAGTAGGAGTAGCGGGAGCCTATACAATGAGCAGTTCTTC
CDR3aa: CAWSRSSGSLYNEQFF
j_gene: TRBJ2-1
abundance: few
d_gene: TRBD2
v_gene: TRBV30

CDR3nt: TGTGCCAGCATTACCGGGACTAGCGGGAGGGCCCGTGGGGAGCAGTACTTC
CDR3aa: CASITGTSGRARGEQYF
j_gene: TRBJ2-7
abundance: .
d_gene: TRBD2
v_gene: TRBV28

CDR3nt: TGTGCCAGCGCCGGGGTGAGCTACGAGCAGTACTTC
CDR3aa: CASAGVSYEQYF
j_gene: TRBJ2-7
abundance: .
d_gene: .
v_gene: TRBV28

CDR3nt: TGCGCCAGCACCTTAGTCCCGGGAGAATATAAGACCCAGTACTTC
CDR3aa: CASTLVPGEYKTQYF
j_gene: TRBJ2-5
abundance: few
d_gene: .
v_gene: TRBV5-1

CDR3nt: TGCAGCGTTGGTGTCCTCCGACAGCCCTACGAGCAGTACTTC
CDR3aa: CSVGVLRQPYEQYF
j_gene: TRBJ2-7
abundance: many
d_gene: .
v_gene: TRBV29-1

CDR3nt: TGTGCCAGCTCACAGGGGGTAGTCTACAATGAGCAGTTCTTC
CDR3aa: CASSQGVVYNEQFF
j_gene: TRBJ2-1
abundance: .
d_gene: .
v_gene: TRBV18

CDR3nt: TGTGCCAGCAGTGCCACTATTAGCTCCTACAATGAGCAGTTCTTC
CDR3aa: CASSATISSYNEQFF
j_gene: TRBJ2-1
abundance: few
d_gene: .
v_gene: TRBV6-5

CDR3nt: TGTGCCAGTAGTAAGGCGGTCTCCTACAATGAGCAGTTCTTC
CDR3aa: CASSKAVSYNEQFF
j_gene: TRBJ2-1
abundance: few
d_gene: .
v_gene: TRBV19

CDR3nt: TGTGCCAGCAGCCCCCCCGTGCAAGAGACCCAGTACTTC
CDR3aa: CASSPPVQETQYF
j_gene: TRBJ2-5
abundance: .
d_gene: .
v_gene: TRBV6-5

CDR3nt: TGTGCCAGCAGCTTGGAGCGGAACAATCAGCCCCAGCATTTT
CDR3aa: CASSLERNNQPQHF
j_gene: TRBJ1-5
abundance: once
d_gene: .
v_gene: TRBV7-2

CDR3nt: TGTGCCTGGAACCGGAGCCCTAATCAGCCCCAGCATTTT
CDR3aa: CAWNRSPNQPQHF
j_gene: TRBJ1-5
abundance: .
d_gene: .
v_gene: TRBV30

CDR3nt: TGTGCCAGCACGGACCTGGGAGGCAATCAGCCCCAGCATTTT
CDR3aa: CASTDLGGNQPQHF
j_gene: TRBJ1-5
abundance: .
d_gene: .
v_gene: TRBV7-2

CDR3nt: TGTGCCAGCTCACCTCAGTCCTACGAGCAGTACTTC
CDR3aa: CASSPQSYEQYF
j_gene: TRBJ2-7
abundance: .
d_gene: .
v_gene: TRBV18

CDR3nt: TGCAGCGTCCTAGTGGCGGTGCCGAACACTGAAGCTTTCTTT
CDR3aa: CSVLVAVPNTEAFF
j_gene: TRBJ1-1
abundance: few
d_gene: .
v_gene: TRBV29-1

CDR3nt: TGTGCCAGCAGCTCCCGGACAGGCTGGGAAGAGACCCAGTACTTC
CDR3aa: CASSSRTGWEETQYF
j_gene: TRBJ2-5
abundance: few
d_gene: TRBD1
v_gene: TRBV7-9

CDR3nt: TGTGCCAGCGGGGCGGTGAACACTGAAGCTTTCTTT
CDR3aa: CASGAVNTEAFF
j_gene: TRBJ1-1
abundance: .
d_gene: .
v_gene: TRBV9

CDR3nt: TGTGCCAGCACCACTCGAGCGGGAGGGCCGAATGAGCAGTTCTTC
CDR3aa: CASTTRAGGPNEQFF
j_gene: TRBJ2-1
abundance: .
d_gene: TRBD2
v_gene: TRBV28

CDR3nt: TGTGCCAGCTCACCTGGACAGGGGAAGTTCTCTGGGGCCAACGTCCTGACTTTC
CDR3aa: CASSPGQGKFSGANVLTF
j_gene: TRBJ2-6
abundance: few
d_gene: TRBD1
v_gene: TRBV18

CDR3nt: TGTGCCAGCAGCTTTTCTAGCGGCGACACAGATACGCAGTATTTT
CDR3aa: CASSFSSGDTDTQYF
j_gene: TRBJ2-3
abundance: .
d_gene: TRBD2
v_gene: TRBV7-9

CDR3nt: TGTGCCAGCAGCTTAGGAGCCAACTCCAGGGAGACCCAGTACTTC
CDR3aa: CASSLGANSRETQYF
j_gene: TRBJ2-5
abundance: few
d_gene: .
v_gene: TRBV7-2

CDR3nt: TGTGCCAGCTCACCAGGGGGCTCTCATGGCTACACCTTC
CDR3aa: CASSPGGSHGYTF
j_gene: TRBJ1-2
abundance: .
d_gene: .
v_gene: TRBV18